The 28 T cell receptor beta chains in this list originate from one sample, sequenced in a study of OX40 agonist ivuxolimab in advanced cancers. The data were produced by immunoSEQ multiplex PCR, yet TCRdb's version contains in-frame clones alone and is incomplete. The sample has 65,000 to 95,000 clones, approximately 89% seen once. The material was CD4+ or CD8+ T cells sorted from blood, obtained in a trial of the OX40 agonist ivuxolimab. The receptors originated from an adult with an advanced solid tumor such as melanoma, head and neck, liver or kidney cancer.

This chain uses TRBV7-9 with TRBJ2-7; 9 bases match TRBD1. V shed 5 bases, J shed 1 base, and the junction held 6 bases outside the gene matches. The CDR3 loop spans 15 amino acids. Per germline, CDR1 SEHNR and CDR2 FQNEAQ (reference sequence). The CDR3 region is CASSPGQGWSYEQYF. CDR3 DNA sequence: TGTGCCAGCAGCCCGGGACAGGGCTGGTCCTACGAGCAGTACTTC.

The chain couples TRBV11-2 to TRBJ2-5, with TRBD2 matching 7 bases. Trimming at V came to 5 bases and at J to 3 bases, leaving 3 bases not matched to a gene. The CDR3 sequence is 13 residues long. Per the germline V gene, CDR1 is SGHAT and CDR2 is FQNNGV. The CDR3 bases are TGTGCCAGCAGCCCTGGACTAGAAGAGACCCAGTACTTC. Translating it yields CASSPGLEETQYF.

The J gene is TRBJ2-5, the V gene TRBV5-1, with D unclear. V was shortened by 6 bases and J by 3 bases, with 12 bases between the two germline ends. In germline, CDR1 is SGHRS, CDR2 YFSETQ. The CDR3 is 13 amino acids. The CDR3 nucleotides are TGCGCCAGCAATTCGCTAGTAGAAGAGACCCAGTACTTC. Its translation is CASNSLVEETQYF.

The CDR3 DNA follows: TGTGCCAGCAGCTTGACTAGCGGGAGCAGTGAGCAGTTCTTC. Translating it yields CASSLTSGSSEQFF. The V call is TRBV11-2, the J call TRBJ2-1; 12 bases are shared with TRBD2. This CDR3 comprises 14 residues. V lost 3 bases, J lost 9 bases, and 3 bases stayed unmatched. Germline V CDR1 and CDR2: SGHAT, FQNNGV.

This clone has a handful of counts. This chain connects TRBV30 to TRBJ1-2; tentative D call: TRBD1 (5 bases). Between the trimmed V and J ends, which lost 0 bases and 1 base, there was a span of 18 bases. The CDR3 is made up of 17 amino acids. The germline CDR1 and CDR2 sequences are GTSNPN and SVGIG (reference sequence). CDR3 in amino acids: CAWSVYGDWDYNYGYTF. The DNA of the CDR3 is TGTGCCTGGAGTGTTTATGGGGACTGGGACTATAACTATGGCTACACCTTC. The full variable domain, rest sourced from reference TRBV30 and TRBJ1-2, is SQTIHQWPATLVQPVGSPLSLECTVEGTSNPNLYWYRQAAGRGLQLLFYSVGIGQISSEVPQNLSASRPQDRQFILSSKKLLLSDSGFYLCAWSVYGDWDYNYGYTFGSGTRLTVV.

This rearrangement joins TRBV28 to TRBJ1-2; D uncertain. The CDR3 is made up of 14 amino acids. V gave up 1 base and J gave up 4 bases, with 10 bases separating them. CDR1 and CDR2 (germline): MDHEN, SYDVKM. The CDR3 DNA reads as TGTGCCAGCAGTTTATCTGCCAGGTCCTATGGCTACACCTTC. Its translation is CASSLSARSYGYTF.

The V and J genes are TRBV21-1 and TRBJ2-1. TRBV21-1 is classified as a pseudogene. The CDR3 sequence is 13 residues long. DNA for the CDR3: TGTGCCAGCAGGGAGGGACACTACAATGAGCAGTTCTTC. Amino acid sequence: CASREGHYNEQFF.

This chain uses TRBV4-2 with TRBJ2-6; 16 bases match TRBD2. Unmatched junction bases numbered 5, after V lost 4 bases and J lost 2 bases. This CDR3 spans 19 amino acids. CDR1 is LGHNA, CDR2 YNFKEQ, per germline. CDR3 DNA sequence: TGTGCCAGCAGCCCGGGACTAGCGGGGGGGCAAGCTGGGGCCAACGTCCTGACTTTC. This encodes CASSPGLAGGQAGANVLTF.

The gene calls are TRBV10-2 and TRBJ2-7; 10 bases fit TRBD1. Germline V gene data show CDR1 as WSHSY and CDR2 as SAAADI. This CDR3 region has 13 residues. After removal of 6 bases from V and 3 bases from J, the junction contained 2 bases not matched to a gene. The CDR3 DNA reads TGCGCCAGCAGCCGGGACAGGGGCTACGAGCAGTACTTC. Its protein product is CASSRDRGYEQYF.

The chain recombines TRBV2 with TRBJ1-6; 7 nucleotides align to TRBD1. V was clipped by 6 bases and J by 8 bases; unmatched bases: 10. Germline V gives CDR1 SNHLY, CDR2 FYNNEI. The CDR3 extends over 15 amino acids. The DNA of the CDR3 is TGTGCCAGCAGAGGTGGCAGGGGGGTGTATTCACCCCTCCACTTT. Residues: CASRGGRGVYSPLHF.

This chain links TRBV5-4 with TRBJ1-1; 9 positions match TRBD1. J was trimmed by 3 bases and V by 4 bases; bases with no gene match: 7. This CDR3 spans 15 amino acids. Germline CDR1 reads SGHNT; CDR2 reads YYREEE (reference sequence). CDR3 sequence reads: CASSVQGATHTEAFF. The CDR3 nucleotides read TGTGCCAGCAGCGTACAGGGGGCAACTCACACTGAAGCTTTCTTT. The entire variable domain, with the rest obtained from reference TRBV5-4 and TRBJ1-1, is as follows: ETGVTQSPTHLIKTRGQQVTLRCSSQSGHNTVSWYQQALGQGPQFIFQYYREEENGRGNFPPRFSGLQFPNYSSELNVNALELDDSALYLCASSVQGATHTEAFFGQGTRLTVV.

The rearrangement uses TRBV10-3 and TRBJ2-7; 9 nucleotides align to TRBD1. Unmatched junction bases numbered 7, after V lost 6 bases and J lost 4 bases. This CDR3 has 14 residues. The germline gives CDR1 ENHRY, CDR2 SYGVKD. The CDR3 loop reads CAIRQTGGEYEQYF. DNA for the CDR3: TGTGCCATCAGGCAGACAGGGGGTGAATACGAGCAGTACTTC.

The chain carries TRBV15 and TRBJ2-2; D might be TRBD1 (6 bases). CDR3 length equals 15 residues. CDR1 LNHNV and CDR2 YYDKDF come from the germline V gene (reference sequence). V lost 3 bases to trimming and J lost 2 bases, with 10 bases between them. The CDR3 region is CATSRPQGNTGELFF. CDR3 coding DNA: TGTGCCACCAGCAGGCCACAGGGTAACACCGGGGAGCTGTTTTTT.

This clone was seen a few times. The V gene is TRBV4-1, the J gene TRBJ1-5; D unclear. Germline assignment: CDR1 MGHRA and CDR2 YSYEKL. Trimming removed 0 bases at V and 5 bases at J, with 8 bases between. The CDR3 is 14 residues long. In nucleotides, the CDR3 is TGCGCCAGCAGCCAAGACGGCCAGCATCAGCCCCAGCATTTT. The encoded protein is CASSQDGQHQPQHF.

This sequence joins TRBV4-2 and TRBJ2-2, with D possibly matching TRBD2 (5 bases). The CDR3 sequence is 16 residues long. Deletions cut 0 bases from V and 1 base from J, with 9 bases between. Per the germline V gene, CDR1 is LGHNA and CDR2 is YNFKEQ. The CDR3 here is CASSQEGGLNTGELFF. CDR3 nucleotide sequence: TGTGCCAGCAGCCAAGAAGGAGGATTGAACACCGGGGAGCTGTTTTTT.

This clone was recorded a few times. The chain joins TRBV27 to TRBJ1-1; D unresolved. CDR1 is MNHEY and CDR2 is SMNVEV in the germline V gene (reference sequence). There are 14 residues in the CDR3. Trimming stripped 3 bases from V and 5 bases from J, with 13 bases between. Here the CDR3 reads CASSLTMGGTEAFF. CDR3 DNA sequence: TGTGCCAGCAGTTTGACTATGGGAGGTACTGAAGCTTTCTTT.

The sample holds one count of this clone. This rearrangement joins TRBV5-1 to TRBJ2-1, with 9 bases that match TRBD2. This CDR3 has 19 amino acids. V was pared by 4 bases and J by 1 base, with 15 bases of the junction left unmatched. CDR1 SGHRS and CDR2 YFSETQ come from the germline V gene. CDR3 loop: CASSLLAGGTSLSYNEQFF. For the CDR3, the DNA is TGCGCCAGCAGCCTACTAGCGGGCGGCACCAGCTTGTCCTACAATGAGCAGTTCTTC. Supplemented by reference TRBV5-1 and TRBJ2-1, the full variable domain reads KAGVTQTPRYLIKTRGQQVTLSCSPISGHRSVSWYQQTPGQGLQFLFEYFSETQRNKGNFPGRFSGRQFSNSRSEMNVSTLELGDSALYLCASSLLAGGTSLSYNEQFFGPGTRLTVL.

The chain recombines TRBV5-4 with TRBJ2-5; D is ambiguous. Between the trimmed V and J ends, which lost 1 base and 4 bases, there was a span of 14 bases. The length of the CDR3 is 15 residues. Germline CDR1 is SGHNT and CDR2 is YYREEE (reference sequence). The DNA for the CDR3 is TGTGCCAGCAGCTTGCGCCTTGGGTCGGGAGAGACCCAGTACTTC. Encoded protein: CASSLRLGSGETQYF.

This clone was picked up one time. The chain links TRBV5-1 to TRBJ2-7; 9 nucleotides match TRBD1. The CDR3 sequence is 14 residues long. J gave up 5 bases and V 3 bases, and 6 bases lay outside the gene matches. Germline V gives CDR1 SGHRS, CDR2 YFSETQ. As DNA, the CDR3 is TGCGCCAGCAGCTGGAGGGACAGGGTGAACGAGCAGTACTTC. Translated, it gives CASSWRDRVNEQYF. Supplemented by reference TRBV5-1 and TRBJ2-7, the full variable domain reads KAGVTQTPRYLIKTRGQQVTLSCSPISGHRSVSWYQQTPGQGLQFLFEYFSETQRNKGNFPGRFSGRQFSNSRSEMNVSTLELGDSALYLCASSWRDRVNEQYFGPGTRLTVT.

The genes are TRBV6-1 and TRBJ2-1; tentatively, D is TRBD1 (6 bases). Germline V gene sequence: CDR1 MNHNS, CDR2 SASEGT. Trimming left V 8 bases short and J 4 bases short, with 12 bases between. This CDR3 has 13 amino acids. The CDR3 DNA reads as TGTGCCAGCGAAAGGACAGTTTACAATGAGCAGTTCTTC. This codes for CASERTVYNEQFF.

The gene calls are TRBV5-4 and TRBJ2-7; 8 positions agree with TRBD2. Looked up from germline, CDR1 is SGHNT and CDR2 is YYREEE (reference sequence). This CDR3 spans 15 amino acids. V lost 4 bases and J lost 7; bases outside the gene matches: 13. The CDR3 reads CASSVDPGLDLEQYF. In nucleotides, the CDR3 is TGTGCCAGCAGCGTGGACCCGGGACTAGATTTAGAGCAGTACTTC.

This clone has only one observation. The CDR3 coding sequence is TGTGCCAGCAGTTACCCGTCTGGCAGTGGACCCTCCGAGCAGTACTTC. Its protein product is CASSYPSGSGPSEQYF. The chain is built from TRBV6-6 and TRBJ2-7; the D is unclear. Germline loops: CDR1 MNHNY, CDR2 SVGAGI (reference sequence). The CDR3 is 16 residues long. The V and J ends lost 2 bases and 6 bases respectively, with 20 bases between them.

The rearrangement links TRBV30 to TRBJ1-3; D call uncertain. The CDR3 runs to 15 residues. Per germline, CDR1 GTSNPN and CDR2 SVGIG (reference sequence). V lost 1 base and J lost 2, with 12 bases in between. CDR3 loop: CAWSDWGQTGNTIYF. CDR3 in DNA: TGTGCCTGGAGTGACTGGGGTCAAACTGGAAACACCATATATTTT. The full variable domain, rest sourced from reference TRBV30 and TRBJ1-3, is SQTIHQWPATLVQPVGSPLSLECTVEGTSNPNLYWYRQAAGRGLQLLFYSVGIGQISSEVPQNLSASRPQDRQFILSSKKLLLSDSGFYLCAWSDWGQTGNTIYFGEGSWLTVV.

This clone was detected a few times. This sequence joins TRBV19 and TRBJ1-2, with TRBD1 matching 8 bases. Unmatched junction bases numbered 10, after V lost 5 bases and J lost 5 bases. Per the germline V gene, CDR1 is LNHDA and CDR2 is SQIVND (reference sequence). There are 15 residues in the CDR3. In DNA, the CDR3 is TGTGCCAGTAGTGGCTCGTCCGGGACAGGTTATGGCTACACCTTC. This sequence encodes CASSGSSGTGYGYTF.

CDR3 in DNA: TGTGCCAGCAGCTACGTTACTGGGGCCAACGTCCTGACTTTC. Encoded protein: CASSYVTGANVLTF. The chain is built from TRBV7-3 and TRBJ2-6, with D unclear. Looked up from germline, CDR1 is SGHTA and CDR2 is FQGTGA. Deletions cut 4 bases from V and 2 bases from J, with 6 bases between. This CDR3 has 14 residues. Complete variable domain (other parts from reference TRBV7-3 and TRBJ2-6): GAGVSQTPSNKVTEKGKYVELRCDPISGHTALYWYRQSLGQGPEFLIYFQGTGAADDSGLPNDRFFAVRPEGSVSTLKIQRTERGDSAVYLCASSYVTGANVLTFGAGSRLTVL.

The chain carries TRBV6-4 and TRBJ2-7; no clear D gene. V was clipped by 4 bases and J by 2 bases, with 9 bases between them. The CDR3 spans 13 residues. Looked up from germline, CDR1 is MRHNA and CDR2 is SNTAGT. CDR3: CASSVRKAYEQYF. DNA of the CDR3: TGTGCCAGCAGTGTCAGGAAAGCCTACGAGCAGTACTTC.

The chain uses TRBV6-1 and TRBJ1-2; no definite D call. This CDR3 spans 14 amino acids. Looked up from germline, CDR1 is MNHNS and CDR2 is SASEGT. The V end was cut by 0 bases, the J end by 8 bases, with 13 bases between. CDR3 coding DNA: TGTGCCAGCAGTGAAGCTGTCCAGAGAGGAGGCTACACCTTC. This sequence encodes CASSEAVQRGGYTF.

This chain joins TRBV5-1 and TRBJ2-5; D is possibly TRBD1 (6 bases). The closer fit of TRBJ2-7 to the DNA end suggests the J call may be wrong. The CDR3 consists of 14 residues. Germline CDR1 reads SGHRS; CDR2 reads YFSETQ. DNA for the CDR3: TGCGCCAGCAGCTTCAAGACAGGCTCCTACGAGCAGTACTTC. Translating gives CASSFKTGSYEQYF.